This record covers a single TCR beta chain. The antigen remains unidentified. The sample comes from a study of metastatic and nonmetastatic thyroid tumors. Study conclusions and caveats: Malignant thyroid tumors reportedly exceeded benign nodules significantly in TCR beta diversity, with the difference appearing in blood and tumor.

Thyroid surgery was preceded by no treatment in any patient. Study processing details: A classifier for distant metastasis in papillary thyroid cancer was constructed using CDR3 differences observed across clinicopathological groups. TCRdb re-called the PCR reads via MiXCR. These V and J calls derive from TCRdb rather than the authors' analysis. The sample holds about 7,000 clones; more than 30% are singletons and the top ten take 10% to 15%. Germline lookup yields CDR1 LNHDA and CDR2 SQIVND (reference sequence). Losses at the gene ends were 4 bases for V and 0 bases for J; bases not matched to a gene: 15. The CDR3 contains 18 residues.

This clonotype was sampled from a female donor with papillary thyroid cancer or a benign thyroid nodule (not recorded which). Some clones in this sample may be carry-over from other donors' samples. Source material: adjacent normal tissue. The gene calls are TRBV19 and TRBJ2-7; 7 bases map to TRBD2. The CDR3 DNA is TGTGCCAGTAGTACGGCGGCCCCGCGGGGGTCCAGCTCCTACGAGCAGTACTTC. This sequence encodes CASSTAAPRGSSSYEQYF.